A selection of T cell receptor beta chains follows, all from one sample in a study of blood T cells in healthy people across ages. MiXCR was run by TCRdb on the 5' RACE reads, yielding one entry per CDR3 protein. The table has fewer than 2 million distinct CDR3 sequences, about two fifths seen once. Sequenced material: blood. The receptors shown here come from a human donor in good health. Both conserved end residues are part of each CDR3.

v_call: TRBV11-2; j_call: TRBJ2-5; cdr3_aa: CASALSTGGNETQYF
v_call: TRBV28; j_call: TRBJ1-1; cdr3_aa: CARGPTEAFF
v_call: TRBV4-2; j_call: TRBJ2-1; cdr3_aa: CASSQALSGGARNEQFF
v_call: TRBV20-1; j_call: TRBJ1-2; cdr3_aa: CSARQGQTINYGYTF
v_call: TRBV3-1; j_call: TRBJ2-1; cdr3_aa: CASSPPGTDTQFF
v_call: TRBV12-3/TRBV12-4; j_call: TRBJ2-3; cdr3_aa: CASRWTVTYTDTQYF
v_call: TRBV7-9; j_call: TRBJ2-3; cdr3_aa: CASSSMGLPDTQYF
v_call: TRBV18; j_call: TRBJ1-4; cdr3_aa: CASSPGATEKLFF
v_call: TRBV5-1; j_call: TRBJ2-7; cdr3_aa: CASSPREGTYEQYF
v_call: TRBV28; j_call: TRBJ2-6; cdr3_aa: CASSFAYGDSGANVLTF
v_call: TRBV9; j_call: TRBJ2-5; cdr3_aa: CASSVEDSGGETQYF
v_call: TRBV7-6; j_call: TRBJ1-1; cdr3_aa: CASSLGGQMGWNIAEAFF
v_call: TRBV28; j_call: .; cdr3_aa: CAISWGGEQYF
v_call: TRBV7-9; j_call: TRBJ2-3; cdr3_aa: CASSPLRDRGPDTQYF
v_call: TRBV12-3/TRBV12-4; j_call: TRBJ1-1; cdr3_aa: CASSKQGGSTEAFF
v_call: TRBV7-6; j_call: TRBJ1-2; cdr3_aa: CASSSGTGIPYGYTF
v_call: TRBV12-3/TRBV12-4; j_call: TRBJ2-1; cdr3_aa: CASRSGTSGNEQFF
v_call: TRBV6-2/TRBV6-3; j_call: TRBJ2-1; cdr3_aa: CASRPRRDEQFF
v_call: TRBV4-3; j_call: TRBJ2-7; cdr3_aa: CASSLYREAYEQYF
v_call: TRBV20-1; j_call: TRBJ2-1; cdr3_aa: CMVTSGVSYNEQFF
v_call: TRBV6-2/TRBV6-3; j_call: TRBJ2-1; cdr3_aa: CASNSGGDYNEQFF
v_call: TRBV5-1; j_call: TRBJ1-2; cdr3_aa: CASSQSGHPYGYTF
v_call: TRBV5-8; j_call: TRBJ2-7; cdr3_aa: CASSLIAGTAYEQYF
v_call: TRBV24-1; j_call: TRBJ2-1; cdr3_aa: CATSESLAGGRNEQFF
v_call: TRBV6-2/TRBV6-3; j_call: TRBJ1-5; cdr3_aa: CASSSRDPNQPQHF
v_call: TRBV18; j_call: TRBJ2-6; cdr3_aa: CASSPRVTGANVLTF
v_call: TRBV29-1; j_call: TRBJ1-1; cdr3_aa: CSASWNVNTEAFF
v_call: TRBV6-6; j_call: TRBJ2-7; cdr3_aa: CASRKGGATDNEQYF
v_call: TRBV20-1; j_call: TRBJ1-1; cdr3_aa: CSARDPPEAFF
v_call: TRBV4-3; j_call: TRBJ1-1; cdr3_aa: CASSQIRSRQTEAFF
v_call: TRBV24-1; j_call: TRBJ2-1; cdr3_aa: CATSDFWGTGGNEQFF
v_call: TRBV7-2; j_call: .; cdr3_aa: CASNIWGPFYEQYF
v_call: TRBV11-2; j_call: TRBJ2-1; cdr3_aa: CASSLDSVNEQFF
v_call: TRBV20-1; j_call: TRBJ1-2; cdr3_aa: CSARRRSDYGYTF
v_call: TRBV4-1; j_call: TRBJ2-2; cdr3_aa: CASSPLPSNPAGGLFF
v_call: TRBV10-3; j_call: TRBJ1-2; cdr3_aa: CAISDGTRPPDVYTF
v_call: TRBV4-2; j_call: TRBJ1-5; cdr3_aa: CASSQEGTGKPQHF
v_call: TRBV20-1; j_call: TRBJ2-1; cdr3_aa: CSARGGLAGGPVGNEQFF
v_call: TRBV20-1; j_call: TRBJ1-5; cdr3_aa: CSARNFWRGDDSNQPQHF
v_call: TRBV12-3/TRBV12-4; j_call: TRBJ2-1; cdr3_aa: CASNAGFLIGEQFF
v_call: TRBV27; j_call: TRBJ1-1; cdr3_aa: CASGKRDTEAFF
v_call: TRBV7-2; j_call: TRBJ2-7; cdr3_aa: CASSPVVSYEQYF
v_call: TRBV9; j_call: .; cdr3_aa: CASSVEGGATSEQYF
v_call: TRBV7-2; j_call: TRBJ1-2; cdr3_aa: CASSLPGTGSGYTF
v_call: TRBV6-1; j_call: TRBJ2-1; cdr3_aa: CASKWSVTLLYNEQFF
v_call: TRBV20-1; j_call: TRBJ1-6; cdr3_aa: CSARDSRGGGDSLLHF
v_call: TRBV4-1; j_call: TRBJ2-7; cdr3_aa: CASSLGRATSYEQYF
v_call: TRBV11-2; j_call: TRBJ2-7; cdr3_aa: CASSLTDKGLEQYF
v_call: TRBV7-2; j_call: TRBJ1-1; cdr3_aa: CASSPLEGVSTEAFF
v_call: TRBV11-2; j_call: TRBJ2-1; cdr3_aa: CASSLVFGTSGGLDNEQFF
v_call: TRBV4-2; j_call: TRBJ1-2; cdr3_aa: CASSQDLTPWGYTF
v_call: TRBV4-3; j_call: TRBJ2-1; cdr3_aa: CASSQLAGAVFEQFF
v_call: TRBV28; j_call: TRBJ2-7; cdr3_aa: CASRDTASYEQYF
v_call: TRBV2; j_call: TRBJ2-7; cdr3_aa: CAPGRKDGLLDYEQYF
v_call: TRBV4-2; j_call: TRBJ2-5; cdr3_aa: CASSQASHVDGAQYF